The 20 T cell receptor beta chains in this list originate from one sample, sequenced in a study of naive and memory T cell subsets. Both TRBC1 and TRBC2 were covered by a beta constant-region primer of two equimolar oligonucleotides. The ligated cDNA underwent four PCR rounds using SP2 and nested alpha and beta constant-region primers. TCRdb fed the UMI-ligation and nested PCR reads into MiXCR, producing one record per CDR3 protein. The data show tens of thousands of distinct CDR3 sequences, 11% seen once. The antigens these receptors bind are not known. Broader study findings: Possibly reflecting memory cells re-expressing CD45RA, a few larger clonotypes occurred in naive repertoires, especially CD8.

The sample was naive CD4+ T cells from blood. Receptor source: a human donor in good health.

This clonotype was observed a handful of times. CDR3 region: CASSLGAVPEKLFF. CDR3 bases: TGTGCCAGCAGCTTAGGCGCCGTTCCTGAAAAACTGTTTTTT. This chain joins TRBV7-2 and TRBJ1-4; D not resolved. Trimming removed 1 base from V and 7 bases from J, with 10 bases in between. Germline CDR1 is SGHTA and CDR2 is FQGNSA. This CDR3 has 14 amino acids.

This clonotype was detected a few times. This rearrangement joins TRBV7-9 to TRBJ1-1; maybe TRBD1 (5 bases). This CDR3 spans 14 amino acids. The germline gives CDR1 SEHNR, CDR2 FQNEAQ (reference sequence). The ends were cut back, 1 base at V and 5 bases at J, with 11 bases in the middle. The CDR3 DNA is TGTGCCAGCAGCTTAGTACAGAAGGGGACTGAAGCTTTCTTT. The encoded protein is CASSLVQKGTEAFF.

About this clonotype: One end of the junction varies from germline; a read error may be responsible. The gene calls are TRBV7-2 and TRBJ1-2, with D unclear. This CDR3 is built from 13 residues. CDR1 and CDR2 (germline): SGHTA, FQGNSA. For the CDR3, the DNA is TGTTCCAGCAGCTTCCAGGAAAACTATGGCTACACCTTC. It translates to CSSSFQENYGYTF.

There are a few counts of this clonotype. The V gene is TRBV20-1, the J gene TRBJ2-3; possibly TRBD1 for D (6 bases). There are 14 residues in the CDR3. Germline values: CDR1 DFQATT, CDR2 SNEGSKA (reference sequence). The V end was cut by 0 bases, the J end by 3 bases, with 10 bases between. CDR3 DNA sequence: TGCAGTGCTAGAGATACGAGGGGGACAGATACGCAGTATTTT. Its protein is CSARDTRGTDTQYF.

This clonotype was found a few times. This sequence joins TRBV6-2 or TRBV6-3 and TRBJ1-5, with D uncertain. The CDR3 is made up of 15 amino acids. Trimming stripped 1 base from V and 3 bases from J, with 10 bases between. Germline V lookup: CDR1 MNHEY, CDR2 SVGEGT. CDR3 region: CASSYYHVLNQPQHF. The CDR3 region has the DNA TGTGCCAGCAGTTACTATCACGTCCTCAATCAGCCCCAGCATTTT.

The V call is TRBV29-1, the J call TRBJ1-1; no clear D gene. There are 12 residues in the CDR3. Trimming stripped 4 bases from V and 7 bases from J, with 13 bases between. Germline V lookup: CDR1 SQVTM, CDR2 ANQGSEA. The CDR3 is CSVGLRKGEAFF. The CDR3 nucleotides read TGCAGCGTTGGACTCAGAAAAGGTGAAGCTTTCTTT. The variable domain in full, with the rest retrieved from reference TRBV29-1 and TRBJ1-1, is SAVISQKPSRDICQRGTSLTIQCQVDSQVTMMFWYRQQPGQSLTLIATANQGSEATYESGFVIDKFPISRPNLTFSTLTVSNMSPEDSSIYLCSVGLRKGEAFFGQGTRLTVV.

The V gene is TRBV30, the J gene TRBJ2-3; D gene unclear. Deletions cut 3 bases from V and 5 bases from J, with 9 bases between. Germline CDR1 and CDR2: GTSNPN and SVGIG (reference sequence). This CDR3 is built from 12 residues. CDR3 DNA: TGTGCCTGGAGGTGGGGATTAGATACGCAGTATTTT. Protein product: CAWRWGLDTQYF.

The chain employs TRBV29-1 and TRBJ2-1, with D hard to call. The length of the CDR3 is 14 residues. Germline CDR1 and CDR2: SQVTM and ANQGSEA. Trimming took off 6 bases at V and 4 bases at J, with 16 bases between the two ends. CDR3 bases: TGCAGCGTCTATGGAATATTGTCGTACAATGAGCAGTTCTTC. Translated: CSVYGILSYNEQFF.

DNA for the CDR3: TGTGCTAGTGCCCCCACATGGGGCGCTGAAGCTTTCTTT. This sequence encodes CASAPTWGAEAFF. The rearrangement joins TRBV12-5 to TRBJ1-1; D is possibly TRBD1 (5 bases). The germline V gene has CDR1 LGHNT and CDR2 FRNRAP. Trimming left V 7 bases short and J 6 bases short, with 15 bases between. The CDR3 runs to 13 residues.

This clonotype was found many times. The rearrangement uses TRBV30 and TRBJ2-3; 11 bases are a match to TRBD2. The CDR3 length is 18 residues. Germline-derived CDR1 and CDR2 are GTSNPN and SVGIG (reference sequence). Germline trimming cut 2 bases from V and 5 bases from J; bases unmatched to any gene: 15. The CDR3 region has the DNA TGTGCCTGGAGTAAAGGGATGGTAGCGGGAGGGCCCCGAGATACGCAGTATTTT. Its protein product is CAWSKGMVAGGPRDTQYF.

This chain joins TRBV5-4 and TRBJ1-3; D unclear. This CDR3 has 14 residues. Germline CDR1 and CDR2: SGHNT and YYREEE (reference sequence). Trimming left V 4 bases short and J 1 base short, with 9 bases between. This chain's CDR3 is CASSGGGSGNTIYF. The CDR3 DNA reads TGTGCCAGCAGCGGCGGCGGATCTGGAAACACCATATATTTT.

This clonotype has a count of ten or more. The chain combines TRBV5-1 with TRBJ2-5; 7 bases line up with TRBD1. CDR1 and CDR2 (germline): SGHRS, YFSETQ. V gave up 3 bases and J gave up 7 bases; unmatched junction bases: 12. The CDR3 extends over 15 amino acids. In DNA form, the CDR3 reads TGCGCCAGCAGCTCGGGGACAGCCTTCAAGGGGACCCAGTACTTC. This sequence encodes CASSSGTAFKGTQYF.

The V gene is TRBV7-2, the J gene TRBJ2-1, with 10 bases that match TRBD1. The CDR3 is 15 residues long. The V gene end was trimmed by 5 bases and the J gene end by 7 bases; junction bases not matched to a gene: 8. Germline V gene sequence: CDR1 SGHTA, CDR2 FQGNSA. CDR3: CASSLRQGALNEQFF. CDR3 nucleotide sequence: TGTGCCAGCAGCCTACGACAGGGGGCACTGAATGAGCAGTTCTTC.

This clonotype was counted at least ten times. The CDR3 DNA reads TGCAGCGTTGAGTGGTGGGAATGGCGAGGGAAGGCCGGGGGCAATGAGCAGTTCTTC. Translating it yields CSVEWWEWRGKAGGNEQFF. V is TRBV29-1 and J is TRBJ2-1; D is possibly TRBD2 (6 bases). The ends were cut back, 3 bases at V and 6 bases at J, with 30 bases in the middle. Germline CDR1 SQVTM, CDR2 ANQGSEA. The CDR3 has 19 residues.

This clonotype was counted a few times. The V gene is TRBV4-2, the J gene TRBJ2-1; TRBD2 might be the D (5 bases). The CDR3 loop spans 14 amino acids. The V and J ends lost 7 bases and 6 bases respectively, with 16 bases between them. Germline-derived CDR1 and CDR2 are LGHNA and YNFKEQ. The CDR3 here is CASTHSSGFNEQFF. CDR3 sequence (DNA): TGTGCCAGCACCCATTCCTCGGGGTTCAATGAGCAGTTCTTC.

This clonotype was picked up a small number of times. The chain links TRBV30 to TRBJ1-3; D ambiguous. There are 13 residues in the CDR3. Germline V CDR1 and CDR2: GTSNPN, SVGIG (reference sequence). V was clipped by 3 bases and J by 2 bases, with 8 bases between them. The CDR3 here is CAWRSGTGNTIYF. CDR3 nucleotide sequence: TGTGCCTGGAGGTCGGGGACTGGAAACACCATATATTTT.

There are many counts of this clonotype. The chain joins TRBV15 to TRBJ2-3; D possibly corresponds to TRBD1 (5 bases). Germline-derived CDR1 and CDR2 are LNHNV and YYDKDF (reference sequence). Between the trimmed V and J ends, which lost 2 bases and 6 bases, there was a span of 6 bases. CDR3 length: 12 amino acids. CDR3 bases: TGTGCCACCAGCAGAAGGGGCGATACGCAGTATTTT. Its protein is CATSRRGDTQYF. The full variable domain, in which reference TRBV15 and TRBJ2-3 provide the parts outside the CDR3, is DAMVIQNPRYQVTQFGKPVTLSCSQTLNHNVMYWYQQKSSQAPKLLFHYYDKDFNNEADTPDNFQSRRPNTSFCFLDIRSPGLGDTAMYLCATSRRGDTQYFGPGTRLTVL.

In its sample, this clonotype was seen many times. CDR3: CAWRTDSNQPQHF. The CDR3 DNA sequence: TGTGCCTGGAGGACAGATAGCAATCAGCCCCAGCATTTT. This sequence joins TRBV30 and TRBJ1-5; perhaps TRBD1 as D (5 bases). Germline assignment: CDR1 GTSNPN and CDR2 SVGIG (reference sequence). V lost 3 bases, J lost 0 bases, and 6 bases lay in between. This CDR3 comprises 13 residues.

This clonotype was seen many times. CDR3 DNA: TGTGCCAGCAGCTTGACAGGCCGAGCGACCCAGTACTTC. The encoded protein is CASSLTGRATQYF. This chain uses TRBV7-2 with TRBJ2-5; a weak D match, TRBD1 (6 bases). V was shortened by 3 bases and J by 7 bases, with 12 bases between the two germline ends. This CDR3 is 13 amino acids long. Germline CDR1 SGHTA, CDR2 FQGNSA.

J is TRBJ1-4 and V is TRBV7-2; 7 nucleotides align to TRBD1. The CDR3 extends over 17 amino acids. CDR1 and CDR2 from the germline V gene are SGHTA and FQGNSA. Unmatched junction bases numbered 10, after V lost 0 bases and J lost 6 bases. The CDR3 nucleotides read TGTGCCAGCAGCTTAGCTTCTTGGGACAGCCGAGATGAAAAACTGTTTTTT. Protein sequence: CASSLASWDSRDEKLFF.